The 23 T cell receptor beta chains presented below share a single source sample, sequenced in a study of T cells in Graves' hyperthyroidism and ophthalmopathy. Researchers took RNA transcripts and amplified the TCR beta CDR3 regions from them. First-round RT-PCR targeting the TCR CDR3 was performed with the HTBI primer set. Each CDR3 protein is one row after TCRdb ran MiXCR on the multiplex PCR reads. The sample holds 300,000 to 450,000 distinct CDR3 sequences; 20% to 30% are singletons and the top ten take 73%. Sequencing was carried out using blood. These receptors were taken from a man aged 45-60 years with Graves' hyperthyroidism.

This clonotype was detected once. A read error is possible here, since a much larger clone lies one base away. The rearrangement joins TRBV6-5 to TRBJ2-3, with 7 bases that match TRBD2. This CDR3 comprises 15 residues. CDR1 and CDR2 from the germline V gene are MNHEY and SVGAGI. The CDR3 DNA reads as TGTGCCAGCAGTTACGGGCGGGAGACCACAGATACGCGGTATTTT. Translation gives CASSYGRETTDTRYF.

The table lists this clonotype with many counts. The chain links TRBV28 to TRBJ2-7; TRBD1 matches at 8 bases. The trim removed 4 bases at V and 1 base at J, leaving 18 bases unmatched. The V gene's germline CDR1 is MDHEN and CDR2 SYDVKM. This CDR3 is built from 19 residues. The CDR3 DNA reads TGTGCCAGCAGTTCATCGACAGGGGCGCGGCGGGTTTGGTCCTACGAGCAGTACTTC. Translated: CASSSSTGARRVWSYEQYF.

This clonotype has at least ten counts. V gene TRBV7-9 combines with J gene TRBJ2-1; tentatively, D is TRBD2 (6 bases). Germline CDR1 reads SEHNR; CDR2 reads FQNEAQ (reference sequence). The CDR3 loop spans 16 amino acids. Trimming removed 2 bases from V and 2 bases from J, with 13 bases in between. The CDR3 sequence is CASSLLGSGAYNEQFF. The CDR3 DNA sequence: TGTGCCAGCAGCTTACTAGGGTCGGGAGCCTACAATGAGCAGTTCTTC.

CDR3 loop: CASSLAQWAYEKLFF. In DNA form, the CDR3 reads TGTGCCAGCAGCTTAGCACAGTGGGCTTATGAAAAACTGTTTTTT. The chain combines TRBV7-9 with TRBJ1-4; the D is unclear. The CDR3 has 15 residues. Germline V gene lookup returns CDR1 SEHNR and CDR2 FQNEAQ (reference sequence). With 0 bases removed from V and 6 bases from J, the gap between germline ends came to 11 bases. The whole variable domain, filled in from reference TRBV7-9 and TRBJ1-4, reads DTGVSQNPRHKITKRGQNVTFRCDPISEHNRLYWYRQTLGQGPEFLTYFQNEAQLEKSRLLSDRFSAERPKGSFSTLEIQRTEQGDSAMYLCASSLAQWAYEKLFFGSGTQLSVL.

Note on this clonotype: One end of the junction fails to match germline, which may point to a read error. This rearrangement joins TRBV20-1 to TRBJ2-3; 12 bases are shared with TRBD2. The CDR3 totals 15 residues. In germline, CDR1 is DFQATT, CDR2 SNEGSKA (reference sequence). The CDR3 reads CSARTSGIFTDAQYF. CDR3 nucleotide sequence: TGCAGTGCCCGGACTAGCGGGATATTCACAGATGCGCAGTATTTT.

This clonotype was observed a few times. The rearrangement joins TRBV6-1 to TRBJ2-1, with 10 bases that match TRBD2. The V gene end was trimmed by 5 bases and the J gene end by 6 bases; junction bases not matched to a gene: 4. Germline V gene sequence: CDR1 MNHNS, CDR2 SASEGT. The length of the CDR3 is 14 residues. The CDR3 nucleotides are TGTGCCAGCAGTCCTAGCGGGAGTCTCAATGAGCAGTTCTTC. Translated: CASSPSGSLNEQFF.

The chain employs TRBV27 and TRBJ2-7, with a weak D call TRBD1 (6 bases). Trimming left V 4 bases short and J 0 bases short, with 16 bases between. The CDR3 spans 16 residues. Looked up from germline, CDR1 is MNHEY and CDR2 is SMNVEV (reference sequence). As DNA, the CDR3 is TGTGCCAGCAGTTCCCCATCTAGGGACAACTCCTACGAGCAGTACTTC. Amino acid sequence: CASSSPSRDNSYEQYF.

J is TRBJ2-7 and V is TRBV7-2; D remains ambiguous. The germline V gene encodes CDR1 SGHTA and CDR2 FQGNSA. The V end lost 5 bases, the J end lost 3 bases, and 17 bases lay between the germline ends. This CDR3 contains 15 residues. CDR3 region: CASSLSPRTYYEQYF. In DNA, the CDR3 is TGTGCCAGCAGCCTGTCCCCTCGGACCTACTACGAGCAGTACTTC. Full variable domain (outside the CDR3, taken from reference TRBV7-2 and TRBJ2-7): GAGVSQSPSNKVTEKGKDVELRCDPISGHTALYWYRQSLGQGLEFLIYFQGNSAPDKSGLPSDRFSAERTGGSVSTLTIQRTQQEDSAVYLCASSLSPRTYYEQYFGPGTRLTVT.

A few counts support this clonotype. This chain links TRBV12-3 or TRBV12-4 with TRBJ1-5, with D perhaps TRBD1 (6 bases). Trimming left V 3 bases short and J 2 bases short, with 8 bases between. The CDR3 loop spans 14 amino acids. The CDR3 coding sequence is TGTGCCAGCAGTTTGAGACAGGGCAATCAGCCCCAGCATTTT. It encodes CASSLRQGNQPQHF.

CDR3 loop: CSVGGRWAKNIQYF. The CDR3 nucleotides are TGCAGTGTCGGCGGGAGATGGGCCAAAAACATTCAGTACTTC. This rearrangement joins TRBV20-1 to TRBJ2-4; 7 bases fit TRBD2. Unmatched junction bases numbered 7, after V lost 7 bases and J lost 1 base. CDR3 size: 14 residues. Looked up from germline, CDR1 is DFQATT and CDR2 is SNEGSKA (reference sequence).

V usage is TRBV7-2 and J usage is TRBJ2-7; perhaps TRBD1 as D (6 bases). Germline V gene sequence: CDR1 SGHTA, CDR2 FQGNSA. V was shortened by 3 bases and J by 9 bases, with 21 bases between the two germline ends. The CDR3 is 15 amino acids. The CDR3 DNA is TGTGCCAGCAGCTTCCCCGACAGGACCCGTACGACGCAGTACTTC. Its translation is CASSFPDRTRTTQYF.

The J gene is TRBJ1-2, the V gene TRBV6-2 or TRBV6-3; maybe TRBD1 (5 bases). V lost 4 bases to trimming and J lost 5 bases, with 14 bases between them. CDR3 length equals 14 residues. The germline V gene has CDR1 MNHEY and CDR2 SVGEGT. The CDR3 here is CASSSKGPSYGYTF. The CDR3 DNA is TGTGCCAGCAGTTCCAAGGGGCCTTCGTATGGCTACACCTTC.

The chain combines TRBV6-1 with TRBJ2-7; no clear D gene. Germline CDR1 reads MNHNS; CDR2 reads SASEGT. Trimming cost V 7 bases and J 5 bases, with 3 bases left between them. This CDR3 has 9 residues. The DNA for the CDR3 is TGTGCCAGCACACACGAGCAGTACTTC. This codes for CASTHEQYF.

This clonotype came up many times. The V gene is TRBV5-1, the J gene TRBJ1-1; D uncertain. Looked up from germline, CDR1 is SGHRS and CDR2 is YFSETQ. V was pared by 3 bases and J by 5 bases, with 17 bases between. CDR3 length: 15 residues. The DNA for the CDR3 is TGCGCCAGCAGCTCGGGGTTAAGGGATTATACTGAAGCTTTCTTT. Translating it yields CASSSGLRDYTEAFF.

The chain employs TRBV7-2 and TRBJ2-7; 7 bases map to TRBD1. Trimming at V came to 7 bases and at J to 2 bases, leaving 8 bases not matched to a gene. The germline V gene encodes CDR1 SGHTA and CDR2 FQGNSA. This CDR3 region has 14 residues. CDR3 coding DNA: TGTGCCAGCATGTCCGGGACAGCCCCCTACGAGCAGTACTTC. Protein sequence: CASMSGTAPYEQYF.

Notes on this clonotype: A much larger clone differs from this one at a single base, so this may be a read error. CDR3 DNA: TGTGCCTGGAGTGTATGGGGGGCAGAGAACACTGAAGCTTTCTTT. Translating gives CAWSVWGAENTEAFF. This sequence joins TRBV30 and TRBJ1-1; D may be TRBD1 (6 bases). CDR1 is GTSNPN and CDR2 is SVGIG in the germline V gene (reference sequence). The V end lost 0 bases, the J end lost 1 base, and 12 bases lay between the germline ends. There are 15 residues in the CDR3. Variable domain in full (rest from reference TRBV30 and TRBJ1-1): SQTIHQWPATLVQPVGSPLSLECTVEGTSNPNLYWYRQAAGRGLQLLFYSVGIGQISSEVPQNLSASRPQDRQFILSSKKLLLSDSGFYLCAWSVWGAENTEAFFGQGTRLTVV.

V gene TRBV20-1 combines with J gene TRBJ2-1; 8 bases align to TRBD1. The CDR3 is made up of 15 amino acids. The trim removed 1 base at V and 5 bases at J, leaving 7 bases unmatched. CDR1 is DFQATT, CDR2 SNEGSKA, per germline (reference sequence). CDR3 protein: CSARADRENHNEQFF. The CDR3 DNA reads TGCAGTGCTAGAGCGGACAGGGAGAATCACAATGAGCAGTTCTTC.

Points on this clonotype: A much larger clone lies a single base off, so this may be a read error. CDR3 coding DNA: TGTGCCAGGTCACCTTATCTCGCCACTGAAGCTTTCTTT. It yields the protein CARSPYLATEAFF. The chain employs TRBV18 and TRBJ1-1, with D unresolved. The CDR3 length is 13 residues. The germline gives CDR1 KGHSH, CDR2 LQKENI.

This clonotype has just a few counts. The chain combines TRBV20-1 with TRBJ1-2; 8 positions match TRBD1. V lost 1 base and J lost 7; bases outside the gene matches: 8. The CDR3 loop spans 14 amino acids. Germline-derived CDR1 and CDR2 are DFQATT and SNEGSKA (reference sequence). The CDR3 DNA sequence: TGCAGTGCTAGAGTAGCAGGGGGCGTTGTTGGCTACACCTTC. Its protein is CSARVAGGVVGYTF.

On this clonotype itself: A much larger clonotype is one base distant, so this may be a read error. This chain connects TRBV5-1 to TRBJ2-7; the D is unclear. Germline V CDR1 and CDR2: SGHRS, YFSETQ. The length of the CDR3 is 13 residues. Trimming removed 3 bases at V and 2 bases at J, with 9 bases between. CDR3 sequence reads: CASSYQETYEQYF. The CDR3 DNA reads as TGCGCCAGCAGCTACCAGGAGACCTACGAGCAGTACTTC.

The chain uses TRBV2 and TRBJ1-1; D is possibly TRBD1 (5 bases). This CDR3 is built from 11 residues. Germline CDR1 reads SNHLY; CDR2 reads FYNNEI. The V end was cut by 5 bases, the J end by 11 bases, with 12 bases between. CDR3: CASSPGSGAFF. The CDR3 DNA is TGTGCCAGCAGTCCCGGTTCAGGGGCTTTCTTT.

CDR3 region: CSAKDGTSPTDTQYF. In nucleotides, the CDR3 is TGCAGTGCTAAAGACGGGACTAGCCCGACAGATACGCAGTATTTT. The chain joins TRBV20-1 to TRBJ2-3, with 9 bases fitting TRBD2. The CDR3 consists of 15 residues. Trimming took 4 bases from V and 3 from J; bases not matched to a gene: 8. CDR1 is DFQATT, CDR2 SNEGSKA, per germline (reference sequence).

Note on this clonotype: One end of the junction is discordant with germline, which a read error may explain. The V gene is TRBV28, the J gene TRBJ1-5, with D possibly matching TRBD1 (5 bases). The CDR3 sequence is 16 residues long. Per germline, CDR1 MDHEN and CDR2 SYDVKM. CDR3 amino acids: CASSLVRGGYNRPQHF. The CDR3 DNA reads TGTGCCAGCAGTTTGGTCCGGGGCGGATACAATCGGCCCCAGCATTTT.